In its sample, the clone carrying this TCR beta chain was seen a few times. The data derive from a study of blood T cell repertoires in COVID-19. About the research overall: From the United States, Italy and Spain came samples of acute and convalescent COVID-19. In each case, the material was cDNA or gDNA derived from T cells, B-cell-depleted T cells, or PBMCs.

V lost 2 bases and J lost 6, with 12 bases in between. This CDR3 comprises 13 residues. Germline V gene data show CDR1 as SGDLS and CDR2 as YYNGEE. As processed by the authors: Quantification of nucleated cells was approximated via reference gene primer amplification. The repertoire was sequenced with immunoSEQ multiplex PCR; TCRdb's copy has only in-frame clones and lacks some. Clonal size and the V and J genes are those of that table, whereas D and trimming came from the DNA. The repertoire holds roughly 250,000 clones, approximately 83% seen once, with approximately 14% in the top ten. Seattle cases were enrolled at active infection and followed longitudinally.

This chain uses TRBV9 with TRBJ2-7; D is possibly TRBD2 (5 bases). The receptor was isolated from a person aged 65 to 85 with COVID-19, enrolled during active disease. The sequencing input was peripheral blood. CDR3 sequence (DNA): TGTGCCAGCAGCGTCCTCGACCGGGGCGAGCAGTACTTC. This encodes CASSVLDRGEQYF. The whole variable domain, filled in from reference TRBV9 and TRBJ2-7, reads DSGVTQTPKHLITATGQRVTLRCSPRSGDLSVYWYQQSLDQGLQFLIQYYNGEERAKGNILERFSAQQFPDLHSELNLSSLELGDSALYFCASSVLDRGEQYFGPGTRLTVT.